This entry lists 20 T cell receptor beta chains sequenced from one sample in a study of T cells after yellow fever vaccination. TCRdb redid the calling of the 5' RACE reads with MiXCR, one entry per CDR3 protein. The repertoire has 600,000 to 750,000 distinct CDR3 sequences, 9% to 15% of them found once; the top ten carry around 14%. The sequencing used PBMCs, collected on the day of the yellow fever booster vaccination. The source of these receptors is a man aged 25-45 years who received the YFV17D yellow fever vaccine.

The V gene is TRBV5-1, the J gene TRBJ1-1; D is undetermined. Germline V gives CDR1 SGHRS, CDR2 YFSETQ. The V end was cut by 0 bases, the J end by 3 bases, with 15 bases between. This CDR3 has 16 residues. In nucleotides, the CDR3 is TGCGCCAGCAGCTTGGGGCTGGGGATGGAGGACACTGAAGCTTTCTTT. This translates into CASSLGLGMEDTEAFF.

CDR3 amino acids: CSARDPQNTGELFF. The CDR3 region has the DNA TGCAGTGCTAGAGATCCCCAGAACACCGGGGAGCTGTTTTTT. The chain joins TRBV20-1 to TRBJ2-2, with no clear D. Germline CDR1 reads DFQATT; CDR2 reads SNEGSKA (reference sequence). This CDR3 has 14 residues. With 0 bases removed from V and 1 base from J, the gap between germline ends came to 6 bases.

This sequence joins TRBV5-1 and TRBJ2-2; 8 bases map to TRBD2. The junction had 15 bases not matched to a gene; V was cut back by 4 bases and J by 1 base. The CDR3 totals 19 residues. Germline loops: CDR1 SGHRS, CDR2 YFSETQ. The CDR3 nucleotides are TGCGCCAGCAGCCTCCCCCCTAGCGGGTCTCCTAAGAACACCGGGGAGCTGTTTTTT. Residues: CASSLPPSGSPKNTGELFF.

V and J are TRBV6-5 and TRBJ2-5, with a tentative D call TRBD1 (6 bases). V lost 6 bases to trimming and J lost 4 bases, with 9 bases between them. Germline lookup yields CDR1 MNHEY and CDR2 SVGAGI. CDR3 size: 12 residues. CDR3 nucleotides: TGTGCCAGCAGAAGGGGGTCAGAGACCCAGTACTTC. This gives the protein CASRRGSETQYF.

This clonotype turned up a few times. CDR3 in DNA: TGTGCCAGTATTTCCCCGGGGGCAGATACGCAGTATTTT. It is translated as CASISPGADTQYF. V is TRBV19 and J is TRBJ2-3, with D perhaps TRBD2 (6 bases). Trimming cost V 7 bases and J 4 bases, with 12 bases left between them. Germline assignment: CDR1 LNHDA and CDR2 SQIVND (reference sequence). CDR3 size: 13 residues.

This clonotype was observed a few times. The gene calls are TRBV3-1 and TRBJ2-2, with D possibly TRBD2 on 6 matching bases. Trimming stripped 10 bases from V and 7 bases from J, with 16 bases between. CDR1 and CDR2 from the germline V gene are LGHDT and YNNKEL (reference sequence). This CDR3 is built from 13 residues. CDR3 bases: TGTGCCACGAGTCGGGAGCTAGGCGGGGAGCTGTTTTTT. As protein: CATSRELGGELFF.

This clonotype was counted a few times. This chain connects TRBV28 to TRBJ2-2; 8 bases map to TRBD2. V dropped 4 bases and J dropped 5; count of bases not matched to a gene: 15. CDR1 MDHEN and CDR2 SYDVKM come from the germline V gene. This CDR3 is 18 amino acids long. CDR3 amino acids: CASSSPRTSLLVTGELFF. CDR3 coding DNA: TGTGCCAGCAGTTCTCCAAGGACTAGCTTGCTGGTTACCGGGGAGCTGTTTTTT.

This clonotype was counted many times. The CDR3 spells CATSTDTTSGGQFF. The CDR3 nucleotides are TGTGCCACCAGCACCGATACGACAAGTGGGGGGCAGTTCTTC. The chain employs TRBV15 and TRBJ2-1; possibly TRBD1 or TRBD2 for D (5 bases each). With 4 bases removed from V and 12 bases from J, the gap between germline ends came to 19 bases. The CDR3 length is 14 residues. CDR1 LNHNV and CDR2 YYDKDF come from the germline V gene (reference sequence).

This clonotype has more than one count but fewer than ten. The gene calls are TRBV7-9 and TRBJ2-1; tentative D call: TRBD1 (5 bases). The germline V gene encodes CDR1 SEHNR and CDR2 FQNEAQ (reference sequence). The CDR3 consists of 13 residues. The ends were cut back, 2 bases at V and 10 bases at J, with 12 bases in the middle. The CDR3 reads CASSLKGVSEQFF. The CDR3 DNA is TGTGCCAGCAGCTTAAAAGGGGTCAGCGAGCAGTTCTTC.

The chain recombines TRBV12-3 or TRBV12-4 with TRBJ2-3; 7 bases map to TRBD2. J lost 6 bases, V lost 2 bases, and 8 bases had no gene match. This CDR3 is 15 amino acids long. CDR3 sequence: CASSLRLAGADTQYF. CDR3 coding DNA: TGTGCCAGCAGTTTAAGACTAGCTGGTGCGGATACGCAGTATTTT.

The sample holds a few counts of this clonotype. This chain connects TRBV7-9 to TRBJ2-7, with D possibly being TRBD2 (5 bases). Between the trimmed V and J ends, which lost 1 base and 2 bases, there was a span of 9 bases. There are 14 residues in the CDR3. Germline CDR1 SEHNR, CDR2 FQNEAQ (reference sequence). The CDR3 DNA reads TGTGCCAGCAGCTTAGAGGACTCCCCCTACGAGCAGTACTTC. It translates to CASSLEDSPYEQYF.

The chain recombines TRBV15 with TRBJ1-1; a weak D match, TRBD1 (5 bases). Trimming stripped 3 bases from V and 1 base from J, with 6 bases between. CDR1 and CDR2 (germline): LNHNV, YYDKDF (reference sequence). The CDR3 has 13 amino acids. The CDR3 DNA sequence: TGTGCCACCAGCAGTACAGGGAACACTGAAGCTTTCTTT. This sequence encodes CATSSTGNTEAFF.

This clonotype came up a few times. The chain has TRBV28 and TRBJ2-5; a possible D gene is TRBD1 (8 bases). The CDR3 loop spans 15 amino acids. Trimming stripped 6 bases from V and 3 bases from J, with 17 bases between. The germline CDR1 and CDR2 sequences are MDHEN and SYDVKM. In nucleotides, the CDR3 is TGTGCCAGCAGACTACAGGGGGGGGGGAAAGAGACCCAGTACTTC. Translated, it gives CASRLQGGGKETQYF.

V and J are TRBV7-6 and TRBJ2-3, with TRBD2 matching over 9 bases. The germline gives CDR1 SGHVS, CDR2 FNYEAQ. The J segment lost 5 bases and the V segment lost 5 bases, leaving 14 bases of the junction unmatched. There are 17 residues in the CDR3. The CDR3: CASSPGLAGGPGDTQYF. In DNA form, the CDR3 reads TGTGCCAGCAGCCCAGGGCTGGCGGGAGGGCCGGGAGATACGCAGTATTTT.

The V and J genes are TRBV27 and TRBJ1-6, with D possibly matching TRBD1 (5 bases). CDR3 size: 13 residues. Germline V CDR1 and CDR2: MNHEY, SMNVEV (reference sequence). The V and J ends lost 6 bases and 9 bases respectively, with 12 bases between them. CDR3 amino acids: CASRGQGSSPLHF. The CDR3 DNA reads TGTGCCAGCAGGGGGCAGGGCTCTTCACCCCTCCACTTT.

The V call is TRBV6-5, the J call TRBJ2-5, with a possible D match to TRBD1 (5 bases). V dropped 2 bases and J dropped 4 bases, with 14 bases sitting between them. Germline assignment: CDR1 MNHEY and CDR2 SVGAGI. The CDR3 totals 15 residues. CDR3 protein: CASSYGIGQTETQYF. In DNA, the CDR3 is TGTGCCAGCAGTTACGGTATTGGACAAACAGAGACCCAGTACTTC.

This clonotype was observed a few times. The CDR3 here is CASSEGLALSYEQYF. CDR3 nucleotides: TGTGCCAGCAGTGAGGGACTAGCGCTCTCCTACGAGCAGTACTTC. The rearrangement joins TRBV2 to TRBJ2-7; 10 positions match TRBD2. The germline V gene has CDR1 SNHLY and CDR2 FYNNEI. Unmatched junction bases numbered 2, after V lost 3 bases and J lost 0 bases. The CDR3 totals 15 residues. Full variable domain (remainder filled in from reference TRBV2 and TRBJ2-7): EPEVTQTPSHQVTQMGQEVILRCVPISNHLYFYWYRQILGQKVEFLVSFYNNEISEKSEIFDDQFSVERPDGSNFTLKIRSTKLEDSAMYFCASSEGLALSYEQYFGPGTRLTVT.

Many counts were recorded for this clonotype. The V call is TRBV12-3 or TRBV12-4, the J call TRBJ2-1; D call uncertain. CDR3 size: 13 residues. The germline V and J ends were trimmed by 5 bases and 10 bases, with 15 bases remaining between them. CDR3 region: CASSTSESPEQFF. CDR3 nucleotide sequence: TGTGCCAGCAGTACCTCCGAGAGCCCCGAGCAGTTCTTC.

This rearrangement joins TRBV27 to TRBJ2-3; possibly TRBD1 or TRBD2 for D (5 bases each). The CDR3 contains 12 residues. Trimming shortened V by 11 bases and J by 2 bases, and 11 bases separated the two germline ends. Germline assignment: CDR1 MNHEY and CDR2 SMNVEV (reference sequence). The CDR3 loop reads CAVQGPTDTQYF. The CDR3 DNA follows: TGTGCCGTCCAGGGACCCACAGATACGCAGTATTTT.

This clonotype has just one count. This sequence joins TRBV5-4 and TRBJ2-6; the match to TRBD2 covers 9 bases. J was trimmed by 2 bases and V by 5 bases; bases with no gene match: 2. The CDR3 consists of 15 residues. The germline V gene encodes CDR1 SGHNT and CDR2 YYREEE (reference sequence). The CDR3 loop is CASSIAGAGANVLTF. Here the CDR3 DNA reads TGTGCCAGCAGTATAGCGGGAGCTGGGGCCAACGTCCTGACTTTC.